This TCR beta chain was recorded in a study of blood T cell repertoires in COVID-19. Original processing notes: Estimated nucleated cell counts came from reference gene primer amplification. Clones were read by immunoSEQ multiplex PCR, and TCRdb kept only the in-frame ones, dropping some. That table gives V, J and clone size, and the DNA gave D and trimming. This table has 120,000 or so clones, 65% to 85% appearing once. The sample holds one count of this clone. The CDR3 loop spans 15 amino acids. Germline CDR1 is LNHNV and CDR2 is YYDKDF (reference sequence). V shed 1 base and J shed 4 bases, with 13 bases lying between them.

This receptor was taken from a man younger than 40 with COVID-19, enrolled during active disease. The specimen was peripheral blood. J is TRBJ2-5 and V is TRBV15; tentatively, D is TRBD1 (5 bases). DNA for the CDR3: TGTGCCACCAGCAGAGCTCAGGGTTATGGAGAGACCCAGTACTTC. It yields the protein CATSRAQGYGETQYF. Drawing the rest from reference TRBV15 and TRBJ2-5, the complete variable domain is DAMVIQNPRYQVTQFGKPVTLSCSQTLNHNVMYWYQQKSSQAPKLLFHYYDKDFNNEADTPDNFQSRRPNTSFCFLDIRSPGLGDTAMYLCATSRAQGYGETQYFGPGTRLLVL.